This T cell receptor beta chain is from a study of shared T cell receptors in the human thymus. TCRdb's table, derived via immunoSEQ multiplex PCR, lists solely in-frame clones and lacks some. The table shows hundreds of thousands of clones, with about four fifths occurring only once. This CDR3 comprises 17 residues. Trimming pared 0 bases from V and 5 bases from J, leaving 19 bases between. Germline CDR1 reads LGHNA; CDR2 reads YNFKEQ. A further study also used this sample, focusing on human thymus T cells. As that report states: V and J genes seemed to be used with bias in thymic and blood repertoires.

The chain is built from TRBV4-2 and TRBJ2-5, with D hard to call. The sequence came from a boy under two years old with a congenital heart defect. What was sequenced was thymocytes. The CDR3 protein is CASSQETKTSRWETQYF. For the CDR3, the DNA is TGTGCCAGCAGCCAAGAAACAAAGACCTCTAGGTGGGAGACCCAGTACTTC.